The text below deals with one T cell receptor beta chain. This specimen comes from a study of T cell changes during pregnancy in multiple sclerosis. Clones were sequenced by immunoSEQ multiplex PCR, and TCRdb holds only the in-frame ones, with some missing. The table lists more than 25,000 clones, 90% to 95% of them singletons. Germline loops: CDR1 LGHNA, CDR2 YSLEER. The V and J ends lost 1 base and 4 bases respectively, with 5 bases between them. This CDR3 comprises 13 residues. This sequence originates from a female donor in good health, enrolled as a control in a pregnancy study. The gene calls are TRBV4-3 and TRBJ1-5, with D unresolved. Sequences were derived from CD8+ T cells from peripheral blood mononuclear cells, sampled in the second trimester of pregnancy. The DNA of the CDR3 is TGCGCCAGCAGCCAAGGTCGTAATCAGCCCCAGCATTTT. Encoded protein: CASSQGRNQPQHF.